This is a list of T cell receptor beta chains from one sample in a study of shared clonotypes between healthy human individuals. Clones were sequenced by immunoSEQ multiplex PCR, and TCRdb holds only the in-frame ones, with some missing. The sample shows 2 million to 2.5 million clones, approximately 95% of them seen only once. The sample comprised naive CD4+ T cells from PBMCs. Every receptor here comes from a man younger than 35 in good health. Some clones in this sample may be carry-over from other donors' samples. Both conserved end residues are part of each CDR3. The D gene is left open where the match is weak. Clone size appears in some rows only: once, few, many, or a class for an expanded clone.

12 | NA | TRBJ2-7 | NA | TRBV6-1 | CASRIDSYEQYF | TGTGCCAGCCGGATTGATTCCTACGAGCAGTACTTC
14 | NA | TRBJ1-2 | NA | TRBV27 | CASSGFPTNYGYTF | TGTGCCAGCAGTGGGTTTCCGACGAACTATGGCTACACCTTC
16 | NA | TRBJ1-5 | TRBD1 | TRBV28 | CASSALGTGVDQPQHF | TGTGCCAGCAGTGCCCTCGGGACAGGGGTGGATCAGCCCCAGCATTTT
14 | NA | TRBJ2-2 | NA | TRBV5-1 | CASSLGVNTGELFF | TGCGCCAGCAGCCTGGGTGTAAACACCGGGGAGCTGTTTTTT
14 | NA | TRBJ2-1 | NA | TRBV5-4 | CASSSPWADNEQFF | TGTGCCAGCAGCTCGCCGTGGGCGGACAATGAGCAGTTCTTC
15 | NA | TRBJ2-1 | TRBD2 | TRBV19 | CASSSGRALNNEQFF | TGTGCCAGTAGTAGCGGGAGGGCCCTTAACAATGAGCAGTTCTTC
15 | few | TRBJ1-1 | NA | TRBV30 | CAWSAIKSPDTEAFF | TGTGCCTGGAGTGCCATAAAATCACCGGACACTGAAGCTTTCTTT
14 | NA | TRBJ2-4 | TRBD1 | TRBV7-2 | CASSTRGQADIQYF | TGTGCCAGCAGCACTCGGGGACAGGCGGACATTCAGTACTTC
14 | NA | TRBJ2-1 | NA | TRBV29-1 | CSVEPGEGNDEQFF | TGCAGCGTTGAGCCCGGGGAAGGGAACGATGAGCAGTTCTTC
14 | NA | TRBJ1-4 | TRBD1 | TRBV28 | CASHRGRGNEKLFF | TGTGCCAGCCACAGGGGCAGGGGTAATGAAAAACTGTTTTTT
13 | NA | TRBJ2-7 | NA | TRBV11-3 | CASSLTEAYEQYF | TGTGCCAGCAGCTTGACAGAAGCCTACGAGCAGTACTTC
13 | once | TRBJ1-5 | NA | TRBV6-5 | CASRGGRLQPQHF | TGTGCCAGCAGGGGGGGTCGGCTTCAGCCCCAGCATTTT
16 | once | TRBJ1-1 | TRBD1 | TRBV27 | CASSLRGQGATTEAFF | TGTGCCAGCAGTTTACGTGGACAGGGGGCGACCACTGAAGCTTTCTTT
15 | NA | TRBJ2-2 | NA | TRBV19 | CASSMAGPSTGELFF | TGTGCCAGTAGTATGGCAGGGCCCTCCACCGGGGAGCTGTTTTTT
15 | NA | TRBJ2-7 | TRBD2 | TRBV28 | CASSYGGLAGYEQYF | TGTGCCAGCAGTTACGGTGGGCTAGCGGGCTACGAGCAGTACTTC
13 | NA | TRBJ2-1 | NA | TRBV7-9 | CASSSSGHNEQFF | TGTGCCAGCAGCTCGAGCGGGCACAATGAGCAGTTCTTC
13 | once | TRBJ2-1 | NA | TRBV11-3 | CASSLNNYNEQFF | TGTGCCAGCAGCTTGAACAACTACAATGAGCAGTTCTTC
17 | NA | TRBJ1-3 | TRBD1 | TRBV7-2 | CASSARQGSTSGNTIYF | TGTGCCAGCAGCGCAAGACAGGGTAGTACCTCTGGAAACACCATATATTTT
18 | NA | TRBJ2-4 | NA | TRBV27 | CASSLSWRGPIAKNIQYF | TGTGCCAGCAGTTTATCGTGGAGGGGCCCAATAGCCAAAAACATTCAGTACTTC
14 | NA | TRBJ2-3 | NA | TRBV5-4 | CASSLNTVTDTQYF | TGTGCCAGCAGCTTGAACACAGTAACAGATACGCAGTATTTT
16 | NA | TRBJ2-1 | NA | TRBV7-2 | CASSTEGLISYNEQFF | TGTGCCAGCAGCACAGAGGGTCTAATCTCCTACAATGAGCAGTTCTTC
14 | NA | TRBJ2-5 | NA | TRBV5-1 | CASSLGAVQETQYF | TGCGCCAGCAGCTTGGGAGCGGTCCAAGAGACCCAGTACTTC
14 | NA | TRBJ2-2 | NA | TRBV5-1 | CASSLVRMAGELFF | TGCGCCAGCAGCCTAGTAAGGATGGCCGGGGAGCTGTTTTTT
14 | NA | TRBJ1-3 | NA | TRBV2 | CASSPYNSGNTIYF | TGTGCCAGCTCGCCTTACAACTCTGGAAACACCATATATTTT
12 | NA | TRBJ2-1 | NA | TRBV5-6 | CASSLRGYEQFF | TGTGCCAGCAGCTTGAGGGGCTATGAGCAGTTCTTC